A few counts support the clone carrying this T cell receptor beta chain. What it binds is unknown. This entry belongs to a study of blood T cells in healthy people across ages. Study findings and constraints: No conclusive comparison of naive versus antigen-experienced cells was possible with unsorted PBMCs.

Next came a second PCR, run for about 7 to 12 cycles, which used a sample-barcoded 5' primer along with a J-beta primer mix. TCRdb recomputed calls from the 5' RACE reads with MiXCR, one row per CDR3 protein. The sample has 700,000 to 1,000,000 distinct CDR3 sequences; 40% to 50% are singletons. The clonotype was recovered from a man aged 60 to 69 in good health. What was sequenced was blood.

CDR3 in amino acids: CSARDPIKGQETQYF. The CDR3 DNA is TGCAGTGCTAGAGATCCTATAAAAGGACAAGAGACCCAGTACTTC. This rearrangement joins TRBV20-1 to TRBJ2-5; D unresolved. The CDR3 is 15 amino acids. Looked up from germline, CDR1 is DFQATT and CDR2 is SNEGSKA (reference sequence). Deletions cut 0 bases from V and 2 bases from J, with 13 bases between.